These 10 T cell receptor beta chains were all obtained from the same sample, sequenced in a study of vaccination and CD4 T cells after COVID-19. Specified treatment: approximately 9-day PBMC culture with coronavirus spike peptide pools or control peptides (ViraFEST assay). Cultured CD4+ T cell DNA was sequenced using the Oncomine TCR Beta short-read assay. Each CDR3 protein gets one entry after TCRdb re-called the PCR reads with MiXCR. The table records 15,000 or so distinct CDR3 sequences, around 50% of them present only once. Their specific antigens are unknown. Specimen: cultured CD4+ T cells from blood, collected after SARS-CoV-2 vaccination. The receptors stem from a human donor with COVID-19.

This chain's CDR3 is CASSTKHGDNSPLHF. The CDR3 DNA reads TGTGCCAGCAGCACAAAACACGGGGATAATTCACCCCTCCACTTT. The chain combines TRBV11-3 with TRBJ1-6; no definite D call. Germline V lookup: CDR1 SGHNT, CDR2 YENEEA. There are 15 residues in the CDR3. V shed 5 bases and J shed 5 bases, with 13 bases lying between them.

This clonotype was counted only a few times. This sequence joins TRBV2 and TRBJ1-5; 9 nucleotides match TRBD1. CDR1 and CDR2 from the germline V gene are SNHLY and FYNNEI. V lost 6 bases and J lost 7; bases outside the gene matches: 4. The CDR3 runs 13 residues. CDR3 bases: TGTGCCAGCAGGGACAGGGGAGGACAGCCCCAGCATTTT. This gives the protein CASRDRGGQPQHF.

In its sample, this clonotype was seen a few times. V gene TRBV11-3 combines with J gene TRBJ1-2; no clear D gene. Trimming took off 5 bases at V and 1 base at J, with 11 bases between the two ends. CDR3 length equals 14 residues. Germline CDR1 SGHNT, CDR2 YENEEA. For the CDR3, the DNA is TGTGCCAGCAGCGCTGGCGGCAATAACTATGGCTACACCTTC. Its translation is CASSAGGNNYGYTF.

This clonotype was observed a handful of times. The chain uses TRBV6-1 and TRBJ1-5; D might be TRBD1 (6 bases). Germline lookup yields CDR1 MNHNS and CDR2 SASEGT. The CDR3 extends over 14 amino acids. V lost 3 bases and J lost 6, with 12 bases in between. CDR3 in amino acids: CASSETQGIQPQHF. For the CDR3, the DNA is TGTGCCAGCAGTGAGACGCAGGGGATTCAGCCCCAGCATTTT.

V and J are TRBV7-2 and TRBJ2-7; TRBD1 matches 9 bases. This CDR3 region has 14 residues. The J segment lost 7 bases and the V segment lost 5 bases, leaving 9 bases of the junction unmatched. Per germline, CDR1 SGHTA and CDR2 FQGNSA. The chain's CDR3 is CASSNRDRVGEQYF. CDR3 sequence (DNA): TGTGCCAGCAGCAATAGGGACAGGGTGGGAGAGCAGTACTTC.

The V gene is TRBV28, the J gene TRBJ2-3; D may match TRBD1 or TRBD2 (5 bases each). Trimming removed 4 bases at V and 7 bases at J, with 18 bases between. From germline, CDR1 is MDHEN and CDR2 SYDVKM. This CDR3 has 15 residues. The chain's CDR3 is CASSSGTPVHNTQYF. In DNA, the CDR3 is TGTGCCAGCAGTTCCGGGACCCCCGTACACAATACGCAGTATTTT.

This clonotype came up a few times. This chain links TRBV20-1 with TRBJ2-3; possible D gene TRBD2, 5 bases. CDR3 length: 12 residues. V was pared by 3 bases and J by 4 bases, with 8 bases between. In germline, CDR1 is DFQATT, CDR2 SNEGSKA (reference sequence). This CDR3 is CSASTRADTQYF. Written as DNA, the CDR3 is TGCAGTGCTAGCACGAGGGCAGATACGCAGTATTTT.

This chain links TRBV4-1 with TRBJ1-2; no firm D call. The CDR3 consists of 13 residues. V lost 0 bases to trimming and J lost 4 bases, with 6 bases between them. Germline V gene lookup returns CDR1 MGHRA and CDR2 YSYEKL. CDR3 in amino acids: CASSQDRPYGYTF. CDR3 coding DNA: TGCGCCAGCAGCCAAGATAGACCCTATGGCTACACCTTC.

V and J are TRBV6-5 and TRBJ2-2; D is perhaps TRBD1 or TRBD2 (5 bases each). The length of the CDR3 is 14 residues. V lost 2 bases, J lost 4 bases, and 8 bases lay in between. The germline V gene has CDR1 MNHEY and CDR2 SVGAGI. In DNA, the CDR3 is TGTGCCAGCAGTTACGATGGGGGCACCGGGGAGCTGTTTTTT. Translating it yields CASSYDGGTGELFF.

This clonotype was counted between two and nine times. The rearrangement links TRBV7-6 to TRBJ2-3, with 7 bases aligning to TRBD2. The V segment lost 0 bases and the J segment 0 bases; nucleotides outside the gene matches: 0. Germline V lookup: CDR1 SGHVS, CDR2 FNYEAQ. This CDR3 is 15 amino acids long. The CDR3 coding sequence is TGTGCCAGCAGCTTAGCGGGGGGGAGCACAGATACGCAGTATTTT. Amino acids: CASSLAGGSTDTQYF. Variable domain in full (rest from reference TRBV7-6 and TRBJ2-3): GAGVSQSPRYKVTKRGQDVALRCDPISGHVSLYWYRQALGQGPEFLTYFNYEAQQDKSGLPNDRFSAERPEGSISTLTIQRTEQRDSAMYRCASSLAGGSTDTQYFGPGTRLTVL.